Listed below are T cell receptor beta chains from one sample, sequenced in a study of Ad26.COV2.S vaccination and SARS-CoV-2 variants. Profiling relied on immunoSEQ multiplex PCR, and the TCRdb table lists in-frame clones only, not all of them. This sample has 430,000 or so clones; approximately 89% occur once, and the top ten carry about 2.5%. This specimen consisted of peripheral blood, obtained in a trial of Ad26.COV2.S vaccine versus placebo. These receptors all come from a person between 18 and 65 years old who received the Ad26.COV2.S COVID-19 vaccine or a placebo. CDR3s include the opening cysteine and the closing phenylalanine or tryptophan. The D gene is left open where the match is weak. Clone sizes are given selectively: once, few, many, or a class where the clone is expanded.

DNA	CDR3	V	D	J	size
TGTGCCTGGAGGAAACAGGGGGAGATCACTGAAGCTTTCTTT	CAWRKQGEITEAFF	TRBV30	TRBD1	TRBJ1-1	NA
TGTGCCAGCTCACCGGGGACAGCATTTAATGAAAAACTGTTTTTT	CASSPGTAFNEKLFF	TRBV18	TRBD1	TRBJ1-4	NA
TGTGCCAGCAGTGGGATCGGCGGCGAGGGGTGGCCTTTCTTT	CASSGIGGEGWPFF	TRBV7-9	NA	TRBJ1-1	NA
TGTGCCAGCGGCCGGGACAACGGAATCTCTGGGGCCAACGTCCTGACTTTC	CASGRDNGISGANVLTF	TRBV27	NA	TRBJ2-6	NA
TGTGCCAGCAGCTTAGTCGGGGGGGCCCCAGATACGCAGTATTTT	CASSLVGGAPDTQYF	TRBV7-2	TRBD2	TRBJ2-3	NA
TGTGCCAGCAGCTTAGTGTGTGGGACGGTCTATAATTCACCCCTCCACTTT	CASSLVCGTVYNSPLHF	TRBV7-3	NA	TRBJ1-6	NA
TGTGCCAGCAGCGTAGCGGAGGACAGGGGTTATGGCTACACCTTC	CASSVAEDRGYGYTF	TRBV9	TRBD1	TRBJ1-2	NA
TGTGCCAGCAGCTTCCCCGGGTCAGGGGCCAACGTCCTGACTTTC	CASSFPGSGANVLTF	TRBV11-3	NA	TRBJ2-6	NA
TGTGCCATCAGTGATAGTACACCCCGGGGCACTGAAGCTTTCTTT	CAISDSTPRGTEAFF	TRBV10-3	NA	TRBJ1-1	NA
TGTGCCAGCTCACCCCCGGTGGCGGGACAGGGGACGAAAGGGGCCAACGTCCTGACTTTC	CASSPPVAGQGTKGANVLTF	TRBV18	TRBD1	TRBJ2-6	NA
TGTGCCAGCAGGGTCACGAGATCTAGCAATCAGCCCCAGCATTTT	CASRVTRSSNQPQHF	TRBV6-5	NA	TRBJ1-5	NA
TGTGCCAGCAGCCTTACTAGCGGGGGGGCGGATGAGCAGTTCTTC	CASSLTSGGADEQFF	TRBV6-5	TRBD2	TRBJ2-1	NA
TGCGCCAGCAGCCCCTATTGGAGTGGCAATCAGCCCCAGCATTTT	CASSPYWSGNQPQHF	TRBV4-3	NA	TRBJ1-5	once
TGTGCCAGCAGTGAACGGGGTGTCCGAGCCTCCGGAAACACCATATATTTT	CASSERGVRASGNTIYF	TRBV6-1	NA	TRBJ1-3	NA
TGTGCCAGCAGCGCTGACCGGGACAATGTCTACGAGCAGTACTTC	CASSADRDNVYEQYF	TRBV7-2	NA	TRBJ2-7	NA
TGTGCCAGCAGCCCCTCTCGACTCCGAGAGACCCAGTACTTC	CASSPSRLRETQYF	TRBV11-3	NA	TRBJ2-5	NA
TGCGCCAGCAGCCGCACCCCGGACAGGGGCGGCTATGGCTACACCTTC	CASSRTPDRGGYGYTF	TRBV4-1	TRBD1	TRBJ1-2	NA
TGTGCCAGCAGTTCCCCCCGGGGGTCGGTCACTGAAGCTTTCTTT	CASSSPRGSVTEAFF	TRBV13	NA	TRBJ1-1	NA